This is a list of T cell receptor beta chains from one sample in a study of shared clonotypes between healthy human individuals. Libraries were prepared by immunoSEQ multiplex PCR; TCRdb keeps only in-frame clonotypes and omits some of them. In the table there are about 980,000 clones, around 80% of which are singletons. Sequenced material: memory CD4+ T cells sorted from blood. These receptors came from a man aged 18 to 30 in good health. Each CDR3 is given with its conserved first and last residue. The order of the fields is J gene, D gene, V gene, clone size, CDR3 DNA, CDR3 protein. The D gene is left open where the match is weak. Some rows have no size entry. The others give once, few or many, or a class for an expanded clone.

j_gene: TRBJ1-1
d_gene: .
v_gene: TRBV2
abundance: once
CDR3nt: TGTGCCAGCAGTCCCGCCAGGAACAAAGCTTTCTTT
CDR3aa: CASSPARNKAFF

j_gene: TRBJ1-5
d_gene: .
v_gene: TRBV28
abundance: .
CDR3nt: TGTGCCAGCAGCCTACCTATTACAGGCAATCAGCCCCAGCATTTT
CDR3aa: CASSLPITGNQPQHF

j_gene: TRBJ1-5
d_gene: TRBD1
v_gene: TRBV11-2
abundance: .
CDR3nt: TGTGCCAGCAGCCCAGGGGGGTCTCACAATCAGCCCCAGCATTTT
CDR3aa: CASSPGGSHNQPQHF

j_gene: TRBJ1-5
d_gene: TRBD1
v_gene: TRBV5-1
abundance: .
CDR3nt: TGCGCCAGCAGCCCCACAGGGGGCTCTCAGCCCCAGCATTTT
CDR3aa: CASSPTGGSQPQHF

j_gene: TRBJ1-6
d_gene: .
v_gene: TRBV6-1
abundance: few
CDR3nt: TGTGCCAGCAGTGAAGGGCAGGGCAAGGACTTT
CDR3aa: CASSEGQGKDF

j_gene: TRBJ1-6
d_gene: TRBD1
v_gene: TRBV6-5
abundance: .
CDR3nt: TGTGCCAGCACAAAAGAAGGGGGCAATTCACCCCTCCACTTT
CDR3aa: CASTKEGGNSPLHF

j_gene: TRBJ1-5
d_gene: TRBD1
v_gene: TRBV19
abundance: .
CDR3nt: TGTGCCAGTAGTATACCCCGGCAGGGGGCGATTCAGCCCCAGCATTTT
CDR3aa: CASSIPRQGAIQPQHF

j_gene: TRBJ1-5
d_gene: .
v_gene: TRBV7-8
abundance: .
CDR3nt: TGTGCCAGCAGCCCGCGGCCCGTCTATAGCAATCAGCCCCAGCATTTT
CDR3aa: CASSPRPVYSNQPQHF

j_gene: TRBJ2-6
d_gene: .
v_gene: TRBV9
abundance: .
CDR3nt: TGTGCCAGCAGCGTAGGTGACCCTGGGGCCAACGTCCTGACTTTC
CDR3aa: CASSVGDPGANVLTF

j_gene: TRBJ1-6
d_gene: .
v_gene: TRBV2
abundance: .
CDR3nt: TGTGCCAGCAGACCGAGCTCCTATAATTCACCCCTCCACTTT
CDR3aa: CASRPSSYNSPLHF

j_gene: TRBJ1-5
d_gene: TRBD1
v_gene: TRBV2
abundance: few
CDR3nt: TGTGCCAGCAGTTTACTGACAGGGCCTCAGCCCCAGCATTTT
CDR3aa: CASSLLTGPQPQHF

j_gene: TRBJ1-1
d_gene: .
v_gene: TRBV29-1
abundance: .
CDR3nt: TGCAGCGTTGCTCAGAACATGAACACTGAAGCTTTCTTT
CDR3aa: CSVAQNMNTEAFF

j_gene: TRBJ1-6
d_gene: .
v_gene: TRBV30
abundance: .
CDR3nt: TGTGCCTGGAAAGGGGAAAGCAATTCACCCCTCCACTTT
CDR3aa: CAWKGESNSPLHF

j_gene: TRBJ1-3
d_gene: TRBD1
v_gene: TRBV19
abundance: once
CDR3nt: TGTGCCAGCCGAACCGGGACAGGGAGTGGAAACACCATATATTTT
CDR3aa: CASRTGTGSGNTIYF

j_gene: TRBJ1-5
d_gene: .
v_gene: TRBV7-2
abundance: .
CDR3nt: TGTGCCAGCAGCTTAGCGGAGATGCAGCCCCAGCATTTT
CDR3aa: CASSLAEMQPQHF

j_gene: TRBJ2-1
d_gene: TRBD2
v_gene: TRBV29-1
abundance: .
CDR3nt: TGCAGCGTTGATTTAGTAGCGGGGGGTAATGAGCAGTTCTTC
CDR3aa: CSVDLVAGGNEQFF

j_gene: TRBJ2-2
d_gene: .
v_gene: TRBV18
abundance: .
CDR3nt: TGTGCCAGCTCACCTAGGGGGGAGCTGTTTTTT
CDR3aa: CASSPRGELFF

j_gene: TRBJ1-4
d_gene: .
v_gene: TRBV28
abundance: few
CDR3nt: TGTGCCAGCAGTCCCTCAGGAGCAACTAATGAAAAACTGTTTTTT
CDR3aa: CASSPSGATNEKLFF

j_gene: TRBJ2-3
d_gene: .
v_gene: TRBV29-1
abundance: .
CDR3nt: TGCAGCGTTGCCGGGGCAGGGCGCACAGATACGCAGTATTTT
CDR3aa: CSVAGAGRTDTQYF

j_gene: TRBJ1-2
d_gene: .
v_gene: TRBV28
abundance: .
CDR3nt: TGTGCCAGCAGCCTCATGAACTATGGCTACACCTTC
CDR3aa: CASSLMNYGYTF

j_gene: TRBJ2-7
d_gene: .
v_gene: TRBV29-1
abundance: .
CDR3nt: TGCAGCGTGGGGGCTAGCGGAGGTGGCGAGCAGTACTTC
CDR3aa: CSVGASGGGEQYF

j_gene: TRBJ2-3
d_gene: .
v_gene: TRBV29-1
abundance: .
CDR3nt: TGCAGCGTTGAACCCCCCCGCACAGATACGCAGTATTTT
CDR3aa: CSVEPPRTDTQYF

j_gene: TRBJ1-1
d_gene: TRBD1
v_gene: TRBV16
abundance: .
CDR3nt: TGTGCCAGCAGCGTGGACAGGGGCGGCACTGAAGCTTTCTTT
CDR3aa: CASSVDRGGTEAFF

j_gene: TRBJ2-5
d_gene: .
v_gene: TRBV7-2
abundance: once
CDR3nt: TGTGCCAGCAGCTTAGGGCCAGGTCCCCAAGAGACCCAGTACTTC
CDR3aa: CASSLGPGPQETQYF

j_gene: TRBJ2-3
d_gene: TRBD2
v_gene: TRBV10-1
abundance: .
CDR3nt: TGCGCCAGCAGTGAGGAGCCAGCGGGACGGGATACGCAGTATTTT
CDR3aa: CASSEEPAGRDTQYF

j_gene: TRBJ2-7
d_gene: TRBD1
v_gene: TRBV10-3
abundance: .
CDR3nt: TGTGCCATCAGTGGAGGGGGACAGGGGAGCTACGAGCAGTACTTC
CDR3aa: CAISGGGQGSYEQYF

j_gene: TRBJ2-3
d_gene: .
v_gene: TRBV11-2
abundance: once
CDR3nt: TGTGCCAGCAGCTTAGATAATCGGCGGAACCCTAGCACAGATACGCAGTATTTT
CDR3aa: CASSLDNRRNPSTDTQYF

j_gene: TRBJ2-7
d_gene: TRBD1
v_gene: TRBV30
abundance: .
CDR3nt: TGTGCCTGGAGCCGGGACAGGGGCCACGAGCAGTACTTC
CDR3aa: CAWSRDRGHEQYF

j_gene: TRBJ2-2
d_gene: .
v_gene: TRBV19
abundance: .
CDR3nt: TGTGCCAGTAGCGCGGACAGCCCGAACACCGGGGAGCTGTTTTTT
CDR3aa: CASSADSPNTGELFF

j_gene: TRBJ1-5
d_gene: TRBD1
v_gene: TRBV13
abundance: .
CDR3nt: TGTGCCAGCAGCTTAGGCAGGACAGGTCTCAATCAGCCCCAGCATTTT
CDR3aa: CASSLGRTGLNQPQHF

j_gene: TRBJ2-5
d_gene: TRBD1
v_gene: TRBV27
abundance: .
CDR3nt: TGTGCCAGCAGTTCAGGTCACGGGACAGGGCAAGAGACCCAGTACTTC
CDR3aa: CASSSGHGTGQETQYF

j_gene: TRBJ2-7
d_gene: TRBD2
v_gene: TRBV29-1
abundance: .
CDR3nt: TGCAGCGGAACTAGCGGGGGAACCTACGAGCAGTACTTC
CDR3aa: CSGTSGGTYEQYF

j_gene: TRBJ1-3
d_gene: .
v_gene: TRBV5-1
abundance: .
CDR3nt: TGCGCCAGCTCGGGGGGCGACTCTGGAAACACCATATATTTT
CDR3aa: CASSGGDSGNTIYF

j_gene: TRBJ2-1
d_gene: TRBD2
v_gene: TRBV7-2
abundance: .
CDR3nt: TGTGCCAGCAGCCCGGGACTAGCGGCTGAGCAGTTCTTC
CDR3aa: CASSPGLAAEQFF

j_gene: TRBJ1-4
d_gene: .
v_gene: TRBV5-1
abundance: .
CDR3nt: TGCGCCAGCAGCTTAGGCCCGAGTAATGAAAAACTGTTTTTT
CDR3aa: CASSLGPSNEKLFF

j_gene: TRBJ2-2
d_gene: .
v_gene: TRBV30
abundance: few
CDR3nt: TGTGCCTGGAGTGTACGAACAGGGACCACCGGGGAGCTGTTTTTT
CDR3aa: CAWSVRTGTTGELFF

j_gene: TRBJ2-5
d_gene: TRBD1
v_gene: TRBV10-3
abundance: .
CDR3nt: TGTGCCATCAGTGAGGACAGGGCTAGGGAGACCCAGTACTTC
CDR3aa: CAISEDRARETQYF

j_gene: TRBJ2-7
d_gene: .
v_gene: TRBV25-1
abundance: .
CDR3nt: TGTGCCAGCAGAGGGGGGACATCCACCTACGAGCAGTACTTC
CDR3aa: CASRGGTSTYEQYF

j_gene: TRBJ2-2
d_gene: TRBD1
v_gene: TRBV7-9
abundance: .
CDR3nt: TGTGCCAGCAGCCTGGGACAGGCAGAGGGCGGGGAGCTGTTTTTT
CDR3aa: CASSLGQAEGGELFF

j_gene: TRBJ2-5
d_gene: .
v_gene: TRBV4-1
abundance: .
CDR3nt: TGCGCCAGCAGCCAAGAGGTGGGGGAGACCCAGTACTTC
CDR3aa: CASSQEVGETQYF

j_gene: TRBJ2-7
d_gene: .
v_gene: TRBV5-1
abundance: .
CDR3nt: TGCGCCAGCAGCTTGGTAGGCAGACTGGGGGAGGAGCAGTACTTC
CDR3aa: CASSLVGRLGEEQYF

j_gene: TRBJ2-3
d_gene: TRBD2
v_gene: TRBV5-8
abundance: .
CDR3nt: TGTGCCAGCAGCTTTTTGACTAGCGGAACGCAGTATTTT
CDR3aa: CASSFLTSGTQYF

j_gene: TRBJ1-2
d_gene: .
v_gene: TRBV30
abundance: .
CDR3nt: TGTGCCTGGAGCATTGGGGTGGGTAACTATGGCTACACCTTC
CDR3aa: CAWSIGVGNYGYTF

j_gene: TRBJ2-7
d_gene: .
v_gene: TRBV30
abundance: few
CDR3nt: TGTGCCTGGAGTGTAGGGGGAGGGGCTCCCTACGAGCAGTACTTC
CDR3aa: CAWSVGGGAPYEQYF

j_gene: TRBJ1-6
d_gene: TRBD1
v_gene: TRBV11-2
abundance: few
CDR3nt: TGTGCCAGCAGCTTATACCAGACAAGGTCAGGGGGGTATTCACCCCTCCACTTT
CDR3aa: CASSLYQTRSGGYSPLHF

j_gene: TRBJ2-1
d_gene: .
v_gene: TRBV1
abundance: .
CDR3nt: TGCACCAGCGCGGCTAGCGGGAGAACCGGGGTCCATGAGCAGTTCTTC
CDR3aa: CTSAASGRTGVHEQFF